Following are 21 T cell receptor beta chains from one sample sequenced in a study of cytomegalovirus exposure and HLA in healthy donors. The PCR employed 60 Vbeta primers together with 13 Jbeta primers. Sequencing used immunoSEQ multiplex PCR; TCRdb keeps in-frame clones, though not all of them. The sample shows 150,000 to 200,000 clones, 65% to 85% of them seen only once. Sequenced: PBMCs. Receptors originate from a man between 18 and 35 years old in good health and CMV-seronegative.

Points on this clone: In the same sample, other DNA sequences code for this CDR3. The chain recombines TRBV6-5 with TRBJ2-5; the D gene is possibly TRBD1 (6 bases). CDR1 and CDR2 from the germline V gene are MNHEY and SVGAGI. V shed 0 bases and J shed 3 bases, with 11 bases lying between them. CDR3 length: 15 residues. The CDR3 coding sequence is TGTGCCAGCAGTTACTCAGGCAGGGGCGAAGAGACCCAGTACTTC. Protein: CASSYSGRGEETQYF.

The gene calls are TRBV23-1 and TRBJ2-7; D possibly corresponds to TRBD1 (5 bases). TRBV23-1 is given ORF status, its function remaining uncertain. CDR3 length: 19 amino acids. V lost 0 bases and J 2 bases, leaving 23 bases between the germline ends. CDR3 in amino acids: CASSQSRNLFRELAYEQYF. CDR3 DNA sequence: TGCGCCAGCAGTCAATCCCGAAACCTTTTCAGGGAATTGGCCTACGAGCAGTACTTC.

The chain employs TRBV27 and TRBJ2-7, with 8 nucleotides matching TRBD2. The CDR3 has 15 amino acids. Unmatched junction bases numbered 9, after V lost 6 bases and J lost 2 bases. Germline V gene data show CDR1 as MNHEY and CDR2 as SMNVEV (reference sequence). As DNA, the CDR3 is TGTGCCAGCAGCCTAGCCAGCGGGGGAACCTACGAGCAGTACTTC. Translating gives CASSLASGGTYEQYF.

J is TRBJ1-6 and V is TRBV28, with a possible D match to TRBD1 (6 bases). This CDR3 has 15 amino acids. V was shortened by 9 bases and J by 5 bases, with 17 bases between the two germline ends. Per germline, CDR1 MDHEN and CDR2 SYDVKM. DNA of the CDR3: TGTGCCAGTCGCCCCCCCGGGACACATAATTCACCCCTCCACTTT. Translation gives CASRPPGTHNSPLHF.

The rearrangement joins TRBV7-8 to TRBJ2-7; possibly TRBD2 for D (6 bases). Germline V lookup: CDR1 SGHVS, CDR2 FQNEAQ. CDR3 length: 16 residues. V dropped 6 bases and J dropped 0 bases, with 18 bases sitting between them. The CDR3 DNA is TGTGCCAGCAGTGGGGTCGCGGGGTTACTCTCCTACGAGCAGTACTTC. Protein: CASSGVAGLLSYEQYF.

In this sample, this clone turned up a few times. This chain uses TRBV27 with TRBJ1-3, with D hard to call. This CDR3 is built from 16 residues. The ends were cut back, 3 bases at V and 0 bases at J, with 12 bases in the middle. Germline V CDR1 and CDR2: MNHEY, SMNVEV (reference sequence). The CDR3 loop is CASSLAVPLSGNTIYF. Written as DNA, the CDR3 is TGTGCCAGCAGTTTGGCAGTCCCCCTCTCTGGAAACACCATATATTTT.

In DNA, the CDR3 is TGTGCCAGCAGTTTACCCGGCAATGAGCAGTTCTTC. Encoded protein: CASSLPGNEQFF. The chain carries TRBV27 and TRBJ2-1; the D is unclear. Germline V CDR1 and CDR2: MNHEY, SMNVEV (reference sequence). CDR3 size: 12 residues. V was shortened by 2 bases and J by 6 bases, with 5 bases between the two germline ends.

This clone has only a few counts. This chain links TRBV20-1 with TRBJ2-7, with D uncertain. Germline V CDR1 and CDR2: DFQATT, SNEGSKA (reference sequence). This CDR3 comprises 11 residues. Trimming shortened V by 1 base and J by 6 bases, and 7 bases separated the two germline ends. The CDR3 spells CSARVVSEQYF. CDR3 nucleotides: TGCAGTGCTAGAGTTGTATCCGAGCAGTACTTC.

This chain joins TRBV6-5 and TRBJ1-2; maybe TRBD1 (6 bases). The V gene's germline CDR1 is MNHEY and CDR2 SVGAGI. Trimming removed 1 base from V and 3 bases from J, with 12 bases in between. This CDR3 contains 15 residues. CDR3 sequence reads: CASSYWEQGYYGYTF. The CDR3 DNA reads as TGTGCCAGCAGTTACTGGGAACAGGGCTACTATGGCTACACCTTC.

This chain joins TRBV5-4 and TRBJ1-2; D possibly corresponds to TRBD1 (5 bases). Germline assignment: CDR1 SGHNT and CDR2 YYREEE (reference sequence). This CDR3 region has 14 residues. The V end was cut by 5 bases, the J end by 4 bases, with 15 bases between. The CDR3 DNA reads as TGTGCCAGCAGGTTCGCTGGTGGGGCCTATGGCTACACCTTC. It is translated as CASRFAGGAYGYTF. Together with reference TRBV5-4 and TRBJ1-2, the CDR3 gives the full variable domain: ETGVTQSPTHLIKTRGQQVTLRCSSQSGHNTVSWYQQALGQGPQFIFQYYREEENGRGNFPPRFSGLQFPNYSSELNVNALELDDSALYLCASRFAGGAYGYTFGSGTRLTVV.

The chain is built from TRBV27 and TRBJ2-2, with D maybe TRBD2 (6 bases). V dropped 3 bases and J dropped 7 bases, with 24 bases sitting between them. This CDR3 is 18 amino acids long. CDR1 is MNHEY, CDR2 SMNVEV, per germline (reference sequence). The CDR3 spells CASSFPLAAGRWDGELFF. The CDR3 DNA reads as TGTGCCAGCAGTTTCCCCTTAGCGGCGGGCCGATGGGACGGGGAGCTGTTTTTT.

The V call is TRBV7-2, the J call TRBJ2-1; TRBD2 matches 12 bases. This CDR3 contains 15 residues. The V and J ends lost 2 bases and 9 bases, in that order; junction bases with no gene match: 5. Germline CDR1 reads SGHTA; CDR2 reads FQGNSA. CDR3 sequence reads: CASSLSSGRAGEQFF. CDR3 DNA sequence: TGTGCCAGCAGCTTATCTAGCGGGAGGGCCGGTGAGCAGTTCTTC.

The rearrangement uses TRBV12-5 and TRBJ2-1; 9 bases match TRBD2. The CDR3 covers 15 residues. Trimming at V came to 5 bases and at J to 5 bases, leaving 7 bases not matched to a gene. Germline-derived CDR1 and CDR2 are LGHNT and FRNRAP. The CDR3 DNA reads TGTGCTAGTGGTCCCCTCGGCGGGAGGGACAATGAGCAGTTCTTC. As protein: CASGPLGGRDNEQFF.

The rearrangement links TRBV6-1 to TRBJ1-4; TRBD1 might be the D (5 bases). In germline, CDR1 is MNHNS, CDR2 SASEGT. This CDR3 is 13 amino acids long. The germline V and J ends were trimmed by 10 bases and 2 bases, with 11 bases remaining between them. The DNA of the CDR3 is TGTGCCACTCAGGGAGGCACTAATGAAAAACTGTTTTTT. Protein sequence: CATQGGTNEKLFF.

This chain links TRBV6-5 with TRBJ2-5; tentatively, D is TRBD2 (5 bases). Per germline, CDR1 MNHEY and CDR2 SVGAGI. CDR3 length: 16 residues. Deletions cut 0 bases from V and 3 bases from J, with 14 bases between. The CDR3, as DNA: TGTGCCAGCAGTTACTCCCCCCGGGGATCCGAAGAGACCCAGTACTTC. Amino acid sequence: CASSYSPRGSEETQYF.

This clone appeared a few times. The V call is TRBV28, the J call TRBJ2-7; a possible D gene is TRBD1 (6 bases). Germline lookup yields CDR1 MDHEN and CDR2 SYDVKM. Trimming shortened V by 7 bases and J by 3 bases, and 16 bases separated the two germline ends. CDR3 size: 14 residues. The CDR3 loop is CASTQITGLYEQYF. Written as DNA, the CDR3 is TGTGCCAGCACCCAAATCACAGGGCTCTACGAGCAGTACTTC.

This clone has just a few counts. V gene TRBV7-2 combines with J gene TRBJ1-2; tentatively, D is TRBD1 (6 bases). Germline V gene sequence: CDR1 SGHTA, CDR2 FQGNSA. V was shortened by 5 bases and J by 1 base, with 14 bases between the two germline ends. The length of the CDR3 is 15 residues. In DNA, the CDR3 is TGTGCCAGCAGCCCTAGGATAGGGGGTAACTATGGCTACACCTTC. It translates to CASSPRIGGNYGYTF.

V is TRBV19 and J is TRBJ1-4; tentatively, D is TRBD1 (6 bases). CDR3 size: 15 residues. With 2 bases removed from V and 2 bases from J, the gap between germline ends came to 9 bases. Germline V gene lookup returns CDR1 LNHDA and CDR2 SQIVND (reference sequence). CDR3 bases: TGTGCCAGTAGTATACGACAGGCTACTAATGAAAAACTGTTTTTT. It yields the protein CASSIRQATNEKLFF. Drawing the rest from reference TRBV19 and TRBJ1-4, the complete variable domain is DGGITQSPKYLFRKEGQNVTLSCEQNLNHDAMYWYRQDPGQGLRLIYYSQIVNDFQKGDIAEGYSVSREKKESFPLTVTSAQKNPTAFYLCASSIRQATNEKLFFGSGTQLSVL.

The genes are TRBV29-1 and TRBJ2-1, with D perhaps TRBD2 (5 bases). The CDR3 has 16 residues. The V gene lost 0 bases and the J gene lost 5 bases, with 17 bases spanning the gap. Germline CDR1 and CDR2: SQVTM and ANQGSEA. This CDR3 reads CSVEDLRRSSNNEQFF. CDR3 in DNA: TGCAGCGTTGAAGATCTACGGAGGTCTAGCAACAATGAGCAGTTCTTC.

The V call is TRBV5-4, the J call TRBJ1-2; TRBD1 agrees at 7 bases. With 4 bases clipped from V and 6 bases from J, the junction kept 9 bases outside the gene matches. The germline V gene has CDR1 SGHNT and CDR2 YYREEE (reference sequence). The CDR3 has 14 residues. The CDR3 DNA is TGTGCCAGCAGCGTACAGGACAGGCAAAATGGCTACACCTTC. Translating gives CASSVQDRQNGYTF.

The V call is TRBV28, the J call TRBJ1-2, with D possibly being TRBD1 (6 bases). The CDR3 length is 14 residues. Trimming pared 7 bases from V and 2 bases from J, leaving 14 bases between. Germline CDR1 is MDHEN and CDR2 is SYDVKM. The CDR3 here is CASTLGGANYGYTF. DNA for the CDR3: TGTGCCAGCACCCTGGGGGGGGCCAACTATGGCTACACCTTC.